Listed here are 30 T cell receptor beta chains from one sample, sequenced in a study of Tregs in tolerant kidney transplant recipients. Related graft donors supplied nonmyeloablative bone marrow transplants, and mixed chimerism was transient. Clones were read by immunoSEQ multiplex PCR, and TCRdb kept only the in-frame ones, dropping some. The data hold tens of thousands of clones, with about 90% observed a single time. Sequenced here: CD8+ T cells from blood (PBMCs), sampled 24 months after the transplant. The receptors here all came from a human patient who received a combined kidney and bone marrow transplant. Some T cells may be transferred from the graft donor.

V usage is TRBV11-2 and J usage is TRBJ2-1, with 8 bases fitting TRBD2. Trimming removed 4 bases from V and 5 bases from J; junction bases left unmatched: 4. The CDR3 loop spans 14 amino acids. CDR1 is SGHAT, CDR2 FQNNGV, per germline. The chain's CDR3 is CASSYGLAHNEQFF. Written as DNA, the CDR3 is TGTGCCAGCAGCTATGGACTAGCTCACAATGAGCAGTTCTTC. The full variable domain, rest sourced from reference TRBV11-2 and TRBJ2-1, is EAGVAQSPRYKIIEKRQSVAFWCNPISGHATLYWYQQILGQGPKLLIQFQNNGVVDDSQLPKDRFSAERLKGVDSTLKIQPAKLEDSAVYLCASSYGLAHNEQFFGPGTRLTVL.

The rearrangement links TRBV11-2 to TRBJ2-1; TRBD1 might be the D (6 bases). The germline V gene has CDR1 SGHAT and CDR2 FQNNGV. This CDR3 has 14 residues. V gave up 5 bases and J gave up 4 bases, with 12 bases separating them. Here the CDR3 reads CASSQVQGYNEQFF. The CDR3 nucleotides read TGTGCCAGCAGCCAAGTACAGGGATACAATGAGCAGTTCTTC.

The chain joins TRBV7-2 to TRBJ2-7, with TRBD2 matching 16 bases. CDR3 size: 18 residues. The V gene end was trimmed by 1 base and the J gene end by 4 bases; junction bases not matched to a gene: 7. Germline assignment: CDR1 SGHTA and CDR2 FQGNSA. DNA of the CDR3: TGTGCCAGCAGCTTAGACACCGGGACTAGCGGGAGGGCTTACGAGCAGTACTTC. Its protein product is CASSLDTGTSGRAYEQYF.

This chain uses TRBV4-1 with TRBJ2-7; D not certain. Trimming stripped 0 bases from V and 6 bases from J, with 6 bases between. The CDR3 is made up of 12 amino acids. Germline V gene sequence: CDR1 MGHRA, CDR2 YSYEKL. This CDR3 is CASSQDLVEQYF. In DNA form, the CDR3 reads TGCGCCAGCAGCCAAGATCTTGTCGAGCAGTACTTC.

CDR3 nucleotide sequence: TGTGTCAGAAGAAGGGGGTCTGGGGCCAACGTCCTGACTTTC. Encoded protein: CVRRRGSGANVLTF. The gene calls are TRBV7-5 and TRBJ2-6; the table's D call, TRBD1, was not checked against the DNA. TRBV7-5 is a listed pseudogene. The CDR3 sequence is 14 residues long.

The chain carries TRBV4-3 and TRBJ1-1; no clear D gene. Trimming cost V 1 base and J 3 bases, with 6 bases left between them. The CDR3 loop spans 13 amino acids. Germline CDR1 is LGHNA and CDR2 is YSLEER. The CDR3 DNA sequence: TGCGCCAGCAGCCAAGCACCAGACACTGAAGCTTTCTTT. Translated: CASSQAPDTEAFF.

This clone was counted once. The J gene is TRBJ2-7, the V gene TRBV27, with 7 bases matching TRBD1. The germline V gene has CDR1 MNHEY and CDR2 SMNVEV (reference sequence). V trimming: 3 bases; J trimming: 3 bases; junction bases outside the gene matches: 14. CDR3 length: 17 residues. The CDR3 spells CASSFSPGDSEDYEQYF. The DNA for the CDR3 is TGTGCCAGCAGTTTCTCCCCTGGGGACAGTGAAGACTACGAGCAGTACTTC.

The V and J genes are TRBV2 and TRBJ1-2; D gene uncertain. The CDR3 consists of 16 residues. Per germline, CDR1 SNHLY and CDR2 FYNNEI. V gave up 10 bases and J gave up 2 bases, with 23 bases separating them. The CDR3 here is CANYRDWRGLNYGYTF. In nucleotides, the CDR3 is TGTGCCAACTACCGAGACTGGCGGGGATTGAACTATGGCTACACCTTC.

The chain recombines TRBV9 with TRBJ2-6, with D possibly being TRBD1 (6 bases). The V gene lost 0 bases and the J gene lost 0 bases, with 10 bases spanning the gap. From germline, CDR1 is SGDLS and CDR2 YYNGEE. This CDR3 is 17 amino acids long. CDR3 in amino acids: CASSVAVGGSGANVLTF. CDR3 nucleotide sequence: TGTGCCAGCAGCGTAGCTGTAGGGGGCTCTGGGGCCAACGTCCTGACTTTC.

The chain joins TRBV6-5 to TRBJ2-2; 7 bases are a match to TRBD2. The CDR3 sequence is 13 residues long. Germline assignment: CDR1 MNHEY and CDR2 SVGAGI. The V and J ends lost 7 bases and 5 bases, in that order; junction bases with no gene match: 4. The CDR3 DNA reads TGTGCCAGCACTCAGGGAGGGACCGGGGAGCTGTTTTTT. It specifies CASTQGGTGELFF.

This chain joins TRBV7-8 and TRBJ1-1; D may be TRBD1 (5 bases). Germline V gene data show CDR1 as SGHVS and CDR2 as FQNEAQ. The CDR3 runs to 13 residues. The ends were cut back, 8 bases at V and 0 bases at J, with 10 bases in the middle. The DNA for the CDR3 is TGTGCCAGCGGCCGGGGGATGAACACTGAAGCTTTCTTT. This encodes CASGRGMNTEAFF.

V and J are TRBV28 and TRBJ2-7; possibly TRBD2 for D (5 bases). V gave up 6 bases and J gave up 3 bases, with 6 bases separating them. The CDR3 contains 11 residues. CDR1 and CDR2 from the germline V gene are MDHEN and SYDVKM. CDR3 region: CASRRGYEQYF. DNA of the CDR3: TGTGCCAGCAGACGGGGCTACGAGCAGTACTTC.

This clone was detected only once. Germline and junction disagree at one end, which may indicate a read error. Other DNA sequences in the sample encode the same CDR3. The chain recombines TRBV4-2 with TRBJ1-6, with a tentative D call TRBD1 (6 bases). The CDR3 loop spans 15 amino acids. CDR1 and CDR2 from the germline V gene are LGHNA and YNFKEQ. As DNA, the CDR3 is TGTGCCAGCAGCCCAGGGGAGTCCTATAATTCCCCCCTCCACTTT. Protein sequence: CASSPGESYNSPLHF.

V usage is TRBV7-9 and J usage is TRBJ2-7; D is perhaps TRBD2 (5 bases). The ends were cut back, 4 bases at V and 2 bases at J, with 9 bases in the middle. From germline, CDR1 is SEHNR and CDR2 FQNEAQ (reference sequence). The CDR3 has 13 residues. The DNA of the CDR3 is TGTGCCAGCAGCTCCGGGAAAACCTACGAGCAGTACTTC. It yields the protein CASSSGKTYEQYF.

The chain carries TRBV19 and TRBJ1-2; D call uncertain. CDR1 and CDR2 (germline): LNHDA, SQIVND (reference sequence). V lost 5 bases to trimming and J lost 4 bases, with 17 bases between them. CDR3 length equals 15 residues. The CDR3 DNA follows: TGTGCCAGTAGTGACTTTTCTGTTCAGATCTATGGCTACACCTTC. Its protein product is CASSDFSVQIYGYTF.

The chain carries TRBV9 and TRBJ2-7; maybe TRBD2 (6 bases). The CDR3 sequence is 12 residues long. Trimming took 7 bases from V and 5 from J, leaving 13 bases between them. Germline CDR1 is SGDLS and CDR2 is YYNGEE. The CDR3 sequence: CASGGASHEQYF. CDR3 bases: TGTGCCAGCGGCGGGGCAAGCCACGAGCAGTACTTC.

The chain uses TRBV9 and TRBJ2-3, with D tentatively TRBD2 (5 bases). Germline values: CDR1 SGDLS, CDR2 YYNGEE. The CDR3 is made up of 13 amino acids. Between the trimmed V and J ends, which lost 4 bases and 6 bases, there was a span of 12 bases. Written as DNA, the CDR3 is TGTGCCAGCAGCTCTGTCTCGGGGGATACGCAGTATTTT. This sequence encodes CASSSVSGDTQYF.

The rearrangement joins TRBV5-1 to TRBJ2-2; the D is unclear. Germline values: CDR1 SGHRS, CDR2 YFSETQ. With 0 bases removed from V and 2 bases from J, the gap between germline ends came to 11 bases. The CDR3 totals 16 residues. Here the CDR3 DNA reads TGCGCCAGCAGCTTGGCCGGCAGCGTTAACACCGGGGAGCTGTTTTTT. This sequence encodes CASSLAGSVNTGELFF.

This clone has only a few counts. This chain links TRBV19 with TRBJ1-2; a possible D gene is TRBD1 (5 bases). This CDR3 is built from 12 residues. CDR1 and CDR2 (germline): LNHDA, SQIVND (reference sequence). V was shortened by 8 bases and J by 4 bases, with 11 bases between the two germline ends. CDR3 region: CASSQGIYGYTF. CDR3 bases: TGTGCCAGTTCCCAGGGAATCTATGGCTACACCTTC.

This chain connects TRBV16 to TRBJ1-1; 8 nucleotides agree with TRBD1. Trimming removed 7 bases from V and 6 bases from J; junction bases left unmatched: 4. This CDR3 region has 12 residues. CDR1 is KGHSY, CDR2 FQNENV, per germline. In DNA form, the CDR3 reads TGTGCCAGCATCCAGGGGGCCGCTGAAGCTTTCTTT. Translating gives CASIQGAAEAFF.

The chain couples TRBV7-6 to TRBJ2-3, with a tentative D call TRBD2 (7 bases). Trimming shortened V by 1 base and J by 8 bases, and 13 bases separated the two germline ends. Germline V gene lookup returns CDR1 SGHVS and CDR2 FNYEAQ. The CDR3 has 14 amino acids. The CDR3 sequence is CASSLVGGGGTQYF. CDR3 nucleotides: TGTGCCAGCAGCTTAGTTGGGGGGGGCGGTACGCAGTATTTT.

The DNA for the CDR3 is TGCGCCAGCAGCGCCCCGACAGGGGGCGCGGGAGATTGGAACACTGAAGCTTTCTTT. It codes for CASSAPTGGAGDWNTEAFF. This chain links TRBV5-1 with TRBJ1-1; TRBD1 matches at 10 bases. The V gene end was trimmed by 4 bases and the J gene end by 1 base; junction bases not matched to a gene: 16. The CDR3 totals 19 residues. CDR1 is SGHRS and CDR2 is YFSETQ in the germline V gene.

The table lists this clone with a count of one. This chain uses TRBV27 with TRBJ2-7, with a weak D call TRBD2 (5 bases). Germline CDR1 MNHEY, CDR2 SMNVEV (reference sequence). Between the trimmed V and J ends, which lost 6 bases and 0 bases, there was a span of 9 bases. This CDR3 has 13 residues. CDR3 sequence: CASSGVSSYEQYF. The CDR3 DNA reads TGTGCCAGCAGCGGGGTGAGCTCCTACGAGCAGTACTTC.

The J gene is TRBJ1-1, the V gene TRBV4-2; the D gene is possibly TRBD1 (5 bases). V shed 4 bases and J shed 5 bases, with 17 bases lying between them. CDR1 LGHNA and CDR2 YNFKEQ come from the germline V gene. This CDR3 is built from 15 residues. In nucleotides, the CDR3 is TGTGCCAGCAGCCCTAGCGGGGAACACAGGACTGAAGCTTTCTTT. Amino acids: CASSPSGEHRTEAFF.

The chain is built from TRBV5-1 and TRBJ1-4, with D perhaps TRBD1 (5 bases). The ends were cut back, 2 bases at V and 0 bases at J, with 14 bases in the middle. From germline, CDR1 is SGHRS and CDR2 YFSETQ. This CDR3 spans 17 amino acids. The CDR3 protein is CASSFPGNGATNEKLFF. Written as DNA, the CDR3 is TGCGCCAGCAGCTTTCCAGGGAACGGAGCAACTAATGAAAAACTGTTTTTT.

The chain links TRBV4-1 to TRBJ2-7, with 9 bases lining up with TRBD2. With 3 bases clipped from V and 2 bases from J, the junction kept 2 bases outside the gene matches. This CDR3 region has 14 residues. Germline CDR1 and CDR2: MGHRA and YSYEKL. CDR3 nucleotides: TGCGCCAGCAGCCATGCGGGAGGGCCCTACGAGCAGTACTTC. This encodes CASSHAGGPYEQYF.

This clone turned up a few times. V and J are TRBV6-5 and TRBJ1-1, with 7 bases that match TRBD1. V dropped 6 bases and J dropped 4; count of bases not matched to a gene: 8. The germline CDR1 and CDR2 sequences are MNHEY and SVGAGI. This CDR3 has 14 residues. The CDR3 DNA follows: TGTGCCAGCAGCGAAGGACAGGAATTCACTGAAGCTTTCTTT. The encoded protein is CASSEGQEFTEAFF.

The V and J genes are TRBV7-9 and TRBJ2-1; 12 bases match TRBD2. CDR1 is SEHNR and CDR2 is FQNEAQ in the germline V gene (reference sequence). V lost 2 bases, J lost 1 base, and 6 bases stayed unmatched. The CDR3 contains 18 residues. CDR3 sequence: CASSLLRLAGVSYNEQFF. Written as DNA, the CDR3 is TGTGCCAGCAGCTTACTTCGACTAGCGGGGGTGTCCTACAATGAGCAGTTCTTC.

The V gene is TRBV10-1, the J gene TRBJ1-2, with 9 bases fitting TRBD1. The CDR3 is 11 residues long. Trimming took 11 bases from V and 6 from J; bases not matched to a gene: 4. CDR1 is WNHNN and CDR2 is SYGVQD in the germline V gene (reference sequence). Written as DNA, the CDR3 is TGCGCCGGACAGGGGCGGAATGGCTACACCTTC. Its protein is CAGQGRNGYTF.

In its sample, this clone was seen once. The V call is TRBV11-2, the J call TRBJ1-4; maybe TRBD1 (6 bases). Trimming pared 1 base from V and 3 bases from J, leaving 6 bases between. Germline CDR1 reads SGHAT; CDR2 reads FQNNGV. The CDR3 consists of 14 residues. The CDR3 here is CASSLAGANEKLFF. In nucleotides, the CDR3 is TGTGCCAGCAGCTTAGCAGGGGCTAATGAAAAACTGTTTTTT.